This passage covers 13 T cell receptor beta chains from one sample sequenced in a study of cytomegalovirus exposure and HLA in healthy donors. The PCR contained 60 Vbeta and 13 Jbeta primers. Here immunoSEQ multiplex PCR was the method, and the copy in TCRdb shows in-frame clones only, minus some. The table includes hundreds of thousands of clones, roughly 79% detected once. The material sequenced was PBMCs. The receptors derive from a woman aged 40 to 50 in good health and CMV-seronegative.

This chain uses TRBV5-6 with TRBJ2-5, with unresolved D. The end of the DNA aligns better with TRBJ2-7, so the J call may be wrong. CDR3 length: 13 amino acids. Germline CDR1 is SGHDT and CDR2 is YYEEEE. The CDR3 sequence is CASSLAVRYEQYF. CDR3 in DNA: TGTGCCAGCAGCTTGGCCGTCCGATACGAGCAGTACTTC.

This chain uses TRBV28 with TRBJ2-7; no reliable D call. Trimming cost V 5 bases and J 5 bases, with 10 bases left between them. This CDR3 is built from 12 residues. The V gene's germline CDR1 is MDHEN and CDR2 SYDVKM. CDR3 in amino acids: CASSLLNNEQYF. CDR3 DNA sequence: TGTGCCAGCAGTCTGTTAAACAACGAGCAGTACTTC.

This clone has a single count. The chain has TRBV19 and TRBJ2-1, with TRBD1 matching over 8 bases. Trimming cost V 3 bases and J 4 bases; bases outside gene matches: 8. CDR3 length: 16 residues. CDR1 is LNHDA, CDR2 SQIVND, per germline (reference sequence). The CDR3 DNA reads as TGTGCCAGTAGTATTGGACGGGACAGGTCATACAATGAGCAGTTCTTC. It codes for CASSIGRDRSYNEQFF.

The rearrangement links TRBV11-2 to TRBJ1-1; weak D call: TRBD1 (5 bases). V lost 2 bases to trimming and J lost 3 bases, with 10 bases between them. CDR1 and CDR2 (germline): SGHAT, FQNNGV. The CDR3 is made up of 14 amino acids. The CDR3 here is CASSLLQGYTEAFF. The CDR3 DNA sequence: TGTGCCAGCAGCTTATTGCAGGGATACACTGAAGCTTTCTTT.

The J gene is TRBJ1-1, the V gene TRBV28; D perhaps matches TRBD1 (6 bases). This CDR3 has 14 residues. Looked up from germline, CDR1 is MDHEN and CDR2 is SYDVKM. Trimming cost V 3 bases and J 5 bases, with 13 bases left between them. The CDR3 nucleotides are TGTGCCAGCAGTTTCACCAGGGGCTGGACTGAAGCTTTCTTT. Its protein is CASSFTRGWTEAFF.

The chain uses TRBV4-3 and TRBJ2-2, with TRBD1 matching over 8 bases. J gave up 1 base and V 0 bases, and 7 bases lay outside the gene matches. CDR1 and CDR2 (germline): LGHNA, YSLEER. The CDR3 is 18 amino acids. This CDR3 is CASSQDIQGALNTGELFF. CDR3 DNA sequence: TGCGCCAGCAGCCAAGACATTCAGGGGGCCTTGAACACCGGGGAGCTGTTTTTT.

The chain links TRBV6-1 to TRBJ1-6, with TRBD1 as a possible D gene (5 bases). The length of the CDR3 is 13 residues. Between the trimmed V and J ends, which lost 6 bases and 7 bases, there was a span of 10 bases. Germline CDR1 and CDR2: MNHNS and SASEGT. CDR3 nucleotide sequence: TGTGCCAGCAGGCCAGGGTTCAATTCACCCCTCCACTTT. Translation gives CASRPGFNSPLHF.

The chain uses TRBV11-3 and TRBJ2-7; TRBD1 matches 7 bases. Trimming cost V 6 bases and J 4 bases; bases outside gene matches: 12. This CDR3 has 15 residues. CDR1 and CDR2 from the germline V gene are SGHNT and YENEEA. The CDR3, as DNA: TGTGCCAGCAGTTTTGGAACAGGGGTGCAGTACGAGCAGTACTTC. Encoded protein: CASSFGTGVQYEQYF. Supplemented by reference TRBV11-3 and TRBJ2-7, the full variable domain reads EAGVVQSPRYKIIEKKQPVAFWCNPISGHNTLYWYLQNLGQGPELLIRYENEEAVDDSQLPKDRFSAERLKGVDSTLKIQPAELGDSAVYLCASSFGTGVQYEQYFGPGTRLTVT.

The CDR3 loop is CASSLGGQQETQYF. In nucleotides, the CDR3 is TGTGCCAGCAGCTTAGGGGGCCAGCAAGAGACCCAGTACTTC. The chain employs TRBV11-2 and TRBJ2-5; D is possibly TRBD1 (5 bases). The CDR3 extends over 14 amino acids. The V end lost 1 base, the J end lost 2 bases, and 8 bases lay between the germline ends. Germline lookup yields CDR1 SGHAT and CDR2 FQNNGV.

As to this clone: The sample contains more than one DNA sequence encoding this CDR3. CDR3 coding DNA: TGTGCCTGGAGCGGACAGGGGAATTCACCCCTCCACTTT. Residues: CAWSGQGNSPLHF. This sequence joins TRBV30 and TRBJ1-6; 9 nucleotides agree with TRBD1. V gave up 3 bases and J gave up 7 bases; unmatched junction bases: 1. There are 13 residues in the CDR3. Germline CDR1 GTSNPN, CDR2 SVGIG (reference sequence).

This clone was seen only a few times. The rearrangement joins TRBV5-6 to TRBJ1-4; no definite D call. The germline V and J ends were trimmed by 0 bases and 5 bases, with 11 bases remaining between them. Germline V gene sequence: CDR1 SGHDT, CDR2 YYEEEE. CDR3 length: 15 amino acids. This CDR3 reads CASSLAVAGNEKLFF. The CDR3 region has the DNA TGTGCCAGCAGCTTGGCGGTGGCGGGGAATGAAAAACTGTTTTTT.

This clone occurred a few times. The chain combines TRBV27 with TRBJ2-1; 9 nucleotides line up with TRBD1. CDR1 MNHEY and CDR2 SMNVEV come from the germline V gene (reference sequence). The CDR3 spans 14 residues. The V and J ends lost 2 bases and 6 bases, in that order; junction bases with no gene match: 2. The CDR3 DNA is TGTGCCAGCAGTTTAGGGACAGGGACCAATGAGCAGTTCTTC. This encodes CASSLGTGTNEQFF.

This chain links TRBV4-1 with TRBJ2-5; D possibly corresponds to TRBD1 (6 bases). Per the germline V gene, CDR1 is MGHRA and CDR2 is YSYEKL. The CDR3 runs to 13 residues. V lost 1 base, J lost 4 bases, and 7 bases lay in between. The CDR3 loop is CASSQARGETQYF. CDR3 nucleotides: TGCGCCAGCAGCCAAGCCAGGGGAGAGACCCAGTACTTC.